This T cell receptor beta chain was retrieved from a study of OX40 agonist ivuxolimab in advanced cancers. Regarding the complete study: The costimulatory receptor OX40 (CD134) was targeted by ivuxolimab, a fully human IgG2 agonistic monoclonal antibody. Intravenous ivuxolimab was administered to patients every 2 weeks at six dose levels: 0.01, 0.1, 0.3, 1.5, 3 and 10 mg/kg. Of the 50 or so patients in dose escalation, around 20 had hepatocellular carcinoma, around 15 had melanoma, 9 had renal cell carcinoma and 9 had head and neck cancer. In the dose-escalation cohort, around four fifths of patients were male, and the mean age was 60 years with a range of roughly 23 to 79. Patients were allowed to have had prior anti-PD-1, anti-PD-L1 or anti-CTLA-4 therapy, and 40% to 45% of the dose-escalation patients had been treated with checkpoint inhibitors. Partial responses occurred in three dose-escalation patients: two with cutaneous melanoma and one with hepatocellular carcinoma. Peripheral TCRbeta sequencing was intended to test whether TCR sequence diversity was altered and clonal T-cell expansion was caused by ivuxolimab. The paper covers the monotherapy dose-escalation part of the phase I ivuxolimab trial, which included N = 52 patients. The full study reports these points: The antigen specificity of the peripheral T cells that underwent clonal expansion was not determined. Clonal expansion of both CD4+ and CD8+ blood T cells was observed from baseline to week 6 at doses 0.1 to 3.0 mg/kg. Low levels of normalized T-cell clonal expansion were also shown by some nonresponding patients. In partial responders in the 0.1-3.0 mg/kg groups, normalized peripheral clonal expansion was found to be among the lowest, especially among CD8+ T cells. After ivuxolimab, CD8+ T cells had more expanded clones than CD4+ T cells on average.

Regarding this clone: Its antigen remains undetermined. There are no base qualities to consult, and no much larger clone falls within one base.

For sequencing of the TCRbeta CDR3 region, genomic DNA was extracted from the sorted cells. The immunoSEQ Assay was used for sequencing of TCRbeta CDR3 regions. The immuneACCESS repertoire file appears here via TCRdb, limited to in-frame rearrangements. These files lack a portion of the clones; in checked studies, under half of the deficit traces to unresolved V genes, and the cause of the others is not known. Here the sample has 25,000 to 30,000 clones; roughly four fifths occur a single time. 21% of the sample rests with the top ten. The trial excluded patients who had a history of autoimmune disease or were on systemic immunosuppression. In every dose cohort, peripheral blood was drawn for TCR sequencing at baseline, cycle 4 day 1, and cycle 7 day 1. Samples were obtained from an open-label, multicenter, first-in-human phase I dose-escalation trial of ivuxolimab. Adults with locally advanced or metastatic melanoma, renal cell, hepatocellular, or head and neck squamous cell carcinoma were enrolled in the trial. Before TCR sequencing, CD4+ and CD8+ T cells were separately sorted from peripheral blood.

V is pared back by 7 bases and J by 0 bases, with 15 bases lying between the germline termini. Reading from cysteine to phenylalanine, the CDR3 counts 16 amino acids. Here the CDR3 DNA is all that survives: 48 bases in frame from base 1. CDR1 is given as LNHDA and CDR2 as SQIVND, both from the germline V gene (reference sequence). The chain is encoded by TRBV19 joined to TRBJ2-2; the D gene could be TRBD1 or TRBD2, each one agreeing over 5 bases. This TCR was sampled from an adult with an advanced solid tumor such as melanoma, head and neck, liver or kidney cancer. The sample was CD4+ or CD8+ T cells sorted from blood, taken in a trial of the OX40 agonist ivuxolimab. The bases are TGTGCCAGTAAGGAGGCTGTGACAGCGAACACCGGGGAGCTGTTTTTT. This sequence encodes CASKEAVTANTGELFF.